Sequencing of this T cell receptor (beta chain) was carried out in a study of T cell responses to AZD1222 COVID-19 vaccine. Study-wide background: Second-dose timings of about 4 or about 12 weeks were pooled.

Notes on this clone: Its antigen remains unknown.

The CDR3 is 14 amino acids. The germline V and J ends were trimmed by 1 base and 7 bases, with 13 bases remaining between them. Germline V gene data show CDR1 as LGHDT and CDR2 as YNNKEL (reference sequence). The method was immunoSEQ multiplex PCR; TCRdb's version includes in-frame clones alone and lacks a portion of them. The data show about 150,000 clones, approximately 90% seen once. The study, taken as a whole, reports: In a largely white British group with more females than males, clonal diversity was possibly underestimated. Breadth and depth of Spike-specific TCRs rose after two AZD1222 doses.

V is TRBV3-1 (or the pseudogene TRBV3-2) and J is TRBJ2-5; D could derive from TRBD1 or TRBD2 (5 bases each). This specimen consisted of peripheral blood, obtained on day 0 of AZD1222 vaccination. This receptor was identified in an adult in good health. CDR3 sequence reads: CASSQVGPAGTQYF. The CDR3 DNA reads TGTGCCAGCAGCCAAGTGGGGCCTGCGGGGACCCAGTACTTC.